The sequence of this TCR beta chain was determined in a study of T cells in Graves' hyperthyroidism and ophthalmopathy. The study's findings and limits: Most thyroid clonotypes expanded above 0.001 appeared in blood too.

In regard to this clonotype: Its antigen remains unknown.

This CDR3 has 16 residues. V lost 3 bases, J lost 5 bases, and 3 bases stayed unmatched. Germline V gene sequence: CDR1 LNHDA, CDR2 SQIVND (reference sequence). Individuals with ophthalmopathy presented a Clinical Activity Score of at least 3, a NOSPECS grade of at least 4 and a duration under 3 months. TCR beta CDR3 regions were amplified from RNA transcripts. The HTBI primer set was used in a first-round RT-PCR of the TCR CDR3. One entry per CDR3 protein, called by TCRdb with MiXCR from the multiplex PCR reads. This sample has 300,000 to 500,000 distinct CDR3 sequences, with over 11% found just once.

The sequence derives from a man aged 50 to 60 with Graves' ophthalmopathy. Material for sequencing was blood. The chain joins TRBV19 to TRBJ2-1; 14 bases line up with TRBD2. CDR3 in DNA: TGTGCCAGTAGTATGGGACTAGCGGGAGCAGACAATGAGCAGTTCTTC. It yields the protein CASSMGLAGADNEQFF.